The present T cell receptor beta chain was sequenced within a study of cytomegalovirus exposure and HLA in healthy donors. General study results and limits: Donors were assumed by presence/absence analyses to have roughly uniform sequencing depth.

Details on this clone: The antigen remains unidentified.

The PCR employed 60 Vbeta primers together with 13 Jbeta primers. Clones were sequenced by immunoSEQ multiplex PCR, and TCRdb holds only the in-frame ones, with some missing. The data show some 140,000 clones, 79% seen once. Healthy bone marrow donors made up the donors. The V gene lost 4 bases and the J gene lost 5 bases, with 13 bases spanning the gap. CDR3 size: 13 residues. The germline V gene encodes CDR1 SGDLS and CDR2 YYNGEE. The chain carries TRBV9 and TRBJ2-7; tentatively, D is TRBD1 (5 bases). The sequence derives from a female donor in good health and CMV-seronegative. The specimen sequenced was PBMCs. The CDR3 region has the DNA TGTGCCAGCAGCATCAGGGTATGGGACGAGCAGTACTTC. Translated, it gives CASSIRVWDEQYF.